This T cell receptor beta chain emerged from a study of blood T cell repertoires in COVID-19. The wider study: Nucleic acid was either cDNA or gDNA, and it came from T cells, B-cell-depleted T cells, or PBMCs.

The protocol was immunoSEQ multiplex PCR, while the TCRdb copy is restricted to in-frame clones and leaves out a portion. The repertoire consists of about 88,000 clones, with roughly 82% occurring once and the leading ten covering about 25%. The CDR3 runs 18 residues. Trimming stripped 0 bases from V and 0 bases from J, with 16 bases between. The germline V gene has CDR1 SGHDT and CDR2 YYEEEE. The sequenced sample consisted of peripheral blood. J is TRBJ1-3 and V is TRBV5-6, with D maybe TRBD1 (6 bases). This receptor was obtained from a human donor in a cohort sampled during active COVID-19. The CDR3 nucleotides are TGTGCCAGCAGCTTGGGGACAGATCTAAGACCCTCTGGAAACACCATATATTTT. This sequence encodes CASSLGTDLRPSGNTIYF. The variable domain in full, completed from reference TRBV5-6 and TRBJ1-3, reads DAGVTQSPTHLIKTRGQQVTLRCSPKSGHDTVSWYQQALGQGPQFIFQYYEEEERQRGNFPDRFSGHQFPNYSSELNVNALLLGDSALYLCASSLGTDLRPSGNTIYFGEGSWLTVV.